This TCR beta chain came from a study of OX40 agonist ivuxolimab in advanced cancers. Study at large: Melanoma, hepatocellular carcinoma, head and neck or renal cell cancer occurred in dose-escalation patients.

The method was immunoSEQ multiplex PCR; TCRdb's version includes in-frame clones alone and lacks a portion of them. The sample lists some 60,000 clones; roughly nine tenths were seen once. V gave up 4 bases and J gave up 6 bases, with 17 bases separating them. The CDR3 is made up of 15 amino acids. Germline assignment: CDR1 SGHAT and CDR2 FQNNGV. The receptor's source is an adult with an advanced solid tumor such as melanoma, head and neck, liver or kidney cancer. This material consisted of CD4+ or CD8+ T cells sorted from blood, taken in a trial of the OX40 agonist ivuxolimab. The chain links TRBV11-2 to TRBJ2-3, with D perhaps given as TRBD1 or TRBD2 (5 bases each). The CDR3 DNA sequence: TGTGCCAGCAGCTCCGGGACCTCAATCACGGATACGCAGTATTTT. This gives the protein CASSSGTSITDTQYF.